This T cell receptor beta chain was recorded in a study of blood T cells in healthy people across ages. General study findings and limits: Aged donors had fewer naive CD4+ cells and lower diversity than long-lived donors.

This clonotype has only a few counts. No antigen is known for it. The CDR3 sequence is 13 residues long. Germline lookup yields CDR1 GTSNPN and CDR2 SVGIG (reference sequence). V lost 2 bases to trimming and J lost 9 bases, with 14 bases between them. Through a sample-barcoded 5' primer and a J-beta primer mix, a second PCR was run for roughly 6 to 11 cycles. A single record per CDR3 protein comes from TCRdb applying MiXCR to the 5' RACE reads. The top ten hold 20% to 25% of the sample, which has 730,000 or so distinct CDR3 sequences, more than 40% seen once. Material for sequencing was blood. The genes are TRBV30 and TRBJ2-4; TRBD1 is a possible D gene (7 bases). The sequence derives from a woman in her sixties in good health. The CDR3 here is CAWSRTQGGIQYF. CDR3 nucleotide sequence: TGTGCCTGGAGTCGAACCCAGGGGGGCATTCAGTACTTC.